This T cell receptor beta chain was identified in a study of blood T cell repertoires in COVID-19. Study-wide background: Researchers got acute and convalescent COVID-19 samples from the United States, Italy and Spain. Sample material is recorded as cDNA or gDNA derived from T cells, B-cell-depleted T cells, or PBMCs.

There are 15 residues in the CDR3. The V gene end was trimmed by 0 bases and the J gene end by 7 bases; junction bases not matched to a gene: 5. Germline V gene sequence: CDR1 SGHRS, CDR2 YFSETQ. Original methodology: Amplification of reference gene primers provided the estimated nucleated cell counts. Using immunoSEQ multiplex PCR, the repertoire was profiled, and TCRdb retains in-frame clones only, with some absent. That table is the source of V, J and clone size, and D and trimming were worked out from the DNA. The sample includes approximately 84,000 clones, approximately 80% of them seen just once.

The V gene is TRBV5-1, the J gene TRBJ2-1, with TRBD2 matching over 9 bases. The clonotype comes from a human donor in a cohort sampled during active COVID-19. The sample was peripheral blood. As DNA, the CDR3 is TGCGCCAGCAGCTTGGGTAGCGGGAGAGTGAATGAGCAGTTCTTC. It encodes CASSLGSGRVNEQFF.